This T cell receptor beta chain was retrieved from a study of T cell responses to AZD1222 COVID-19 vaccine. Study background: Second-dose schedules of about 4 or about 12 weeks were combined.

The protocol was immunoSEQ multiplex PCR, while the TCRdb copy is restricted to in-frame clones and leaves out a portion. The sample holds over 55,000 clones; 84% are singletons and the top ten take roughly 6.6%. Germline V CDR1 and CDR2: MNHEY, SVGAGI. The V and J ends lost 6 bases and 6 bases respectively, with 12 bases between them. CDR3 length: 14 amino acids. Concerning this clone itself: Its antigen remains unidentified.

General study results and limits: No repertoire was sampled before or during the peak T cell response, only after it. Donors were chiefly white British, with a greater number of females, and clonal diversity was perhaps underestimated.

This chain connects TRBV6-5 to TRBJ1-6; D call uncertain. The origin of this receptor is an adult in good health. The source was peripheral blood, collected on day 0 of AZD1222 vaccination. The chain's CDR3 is CASREDRVNSPLHF. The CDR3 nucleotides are TGTGCCAGCAGGGAGGACCGGGTTAATTCACCCCTCCACTTT.